The T cell receptor beta chain under discussion was sequenced for a study of identical twins. Study findings and constraints: There were fewer insertions in abundant cord blood beta clonotypes, but memory repertoires showed no such pattern.

Template switching added a universal primer site, and cDNA bore unique molecular identifiers. TCRdb recomputed calls from the 5' RACE reads with MiXCR, one row per CDR3 protein. The sample has 600,000 to 700,000 distinct CDR3 sequences; 21% are singletons. This clonotype was counted many times. Antigen specificity is unknown. CDR1 is LNHNV and CDR2 is YYDKDF in the germline V gene (reference sequence). Trimming removed 5 bases from V and 4 bases from J; junction bases left unmatched: 10. The CDR3 has 16 residues. The same data also went into a second study, on T cells expressing NK-cell markers. This second report adds: It was from sorted CD3+CD56+NKG2C+, CD3+CD56+NKG2C- and CD3+CD56-NKG2C+ T cells that TCR beta repertoires came. Dominant NKG2C+ clonotypes in over 5 donors made up roughly 1.0-7.0% of CD8+ T cells.

The receptor was derived from a woman younger than 35 in good health. Material: PBMCs. This chain links TRBV15 with TRBJ2-3, with 9 bases matching TRBD1. The CDR3 DNA is TGTGCCACCAGCTTGAGGGACAGGGCCCGGGCAGATACGCAGTATTTT. It yields the protein CATSLRDRARADTQYF.